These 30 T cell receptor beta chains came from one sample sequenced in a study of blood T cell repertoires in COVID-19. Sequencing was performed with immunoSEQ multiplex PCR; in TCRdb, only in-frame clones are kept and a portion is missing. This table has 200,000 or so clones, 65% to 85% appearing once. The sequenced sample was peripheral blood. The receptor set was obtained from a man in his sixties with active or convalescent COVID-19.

The chain's CDR3 is CASSYEQHEAFF. In DNA form, the CDR3 reads TGTGCCAGCAGTTATGAACAGCACGAAGCTTTCTTT. The rearrangement uses TRBV6-6 and TRBJ1-1; no reliable D call. Trimming took off 3 bases at V and 8 bases at J, with 10 bases between the two ends. Germline assignment: CDR1 MNHNY and CDR2 SVGAGI (reference sequence). The CDR3 sequence is 12 residues long.

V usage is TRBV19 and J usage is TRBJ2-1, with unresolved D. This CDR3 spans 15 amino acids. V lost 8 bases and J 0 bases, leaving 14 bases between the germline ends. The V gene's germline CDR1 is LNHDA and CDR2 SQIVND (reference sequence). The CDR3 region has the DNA TGTGCCAGTGGTTTAGACTCTAGCTCCTACAATGAGCAGTTCTTC. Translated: CASGLDSSSYNEQFF.

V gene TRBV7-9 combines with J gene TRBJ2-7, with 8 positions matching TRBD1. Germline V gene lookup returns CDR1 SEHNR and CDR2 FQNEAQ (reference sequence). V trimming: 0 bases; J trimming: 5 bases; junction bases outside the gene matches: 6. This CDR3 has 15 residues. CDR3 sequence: CASSLAGARGHEQYF. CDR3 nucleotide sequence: TGTGCCAGCAGCTTAGCTGGGGCCAGGGGGCACGAGCAGTACTTC.

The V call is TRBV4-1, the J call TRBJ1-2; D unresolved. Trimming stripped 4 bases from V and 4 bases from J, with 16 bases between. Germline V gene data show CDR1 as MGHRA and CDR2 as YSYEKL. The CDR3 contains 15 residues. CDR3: CASSRRLLDGYGYTF. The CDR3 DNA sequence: TGCGCCAGCAGCCGGCGACTCCTCGACGGCTATGGCTACACCTTC.

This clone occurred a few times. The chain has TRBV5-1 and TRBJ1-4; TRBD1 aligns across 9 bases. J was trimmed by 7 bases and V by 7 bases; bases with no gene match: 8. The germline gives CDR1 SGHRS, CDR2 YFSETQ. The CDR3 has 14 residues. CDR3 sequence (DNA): TGCGCCAGCGGACCTGGACAGGGGACTGAAAAACTGTTTTTT. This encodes CASGPGQGTEKLFF.

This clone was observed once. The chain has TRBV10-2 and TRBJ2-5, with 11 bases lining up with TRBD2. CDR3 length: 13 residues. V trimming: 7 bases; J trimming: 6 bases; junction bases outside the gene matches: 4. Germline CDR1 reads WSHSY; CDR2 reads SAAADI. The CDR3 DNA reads TGCGCCAGCATTGTAGCGGGGGGGCAGACCCAGTACTTC. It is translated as CASIVAGGQTQYF.

The CDR3 region has the DNA TGTGCCAGCAGTCCCCAGGGGGCTGGCGAAAAACTGTTTTTT. This translates into CASSPQGAGEKLFF. This chain connects TRBV6-5 to TRBJ1-4; 8 nucleotides match TRBD1. Germline V gives CDR1 MNHEY, CDR2 SVGAGI. V gave up 5 bases and J gave up 8 bases; unmatched junction bases: 7. This CDR3 has 14 residues.

The CDR3 reads CASSNRDRVGNTIYF. In nucleotides, the CDR3 is TGTGCCAGCAGCAACCGGGACAGGGTCGGAAACACCATATATTTT. V and J are TRBV3-1 (or the pseudogene TRBV3-2) and TRBJ1-3, with 9 bases identical to TRBD1. The CDR3 extends over 15 amino acids. J was trimmed by 4 bases and V by 5 bases; bases with no gene match: 6. In germline, CDR1 is LGHDT, CDR2 YNNKEL (reference sequence).

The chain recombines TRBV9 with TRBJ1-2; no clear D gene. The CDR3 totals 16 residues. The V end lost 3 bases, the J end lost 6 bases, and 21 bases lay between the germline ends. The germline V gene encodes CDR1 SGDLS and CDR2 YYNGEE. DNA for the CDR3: TGTGCCAGCAGCGCACTACCCGGGTCGATCAAACATGGCTACACCTTC. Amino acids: CASSALPGSIKHGYTF.

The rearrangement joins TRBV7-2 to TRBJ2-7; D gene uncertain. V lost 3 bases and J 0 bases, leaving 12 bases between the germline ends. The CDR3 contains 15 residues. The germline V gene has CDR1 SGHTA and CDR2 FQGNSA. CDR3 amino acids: CASSFERHSSYEQYF. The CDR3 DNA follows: TGTGCCAGCAGCTTTGAAAGGCACAGCTCCTACGAGCAGTACTTC.

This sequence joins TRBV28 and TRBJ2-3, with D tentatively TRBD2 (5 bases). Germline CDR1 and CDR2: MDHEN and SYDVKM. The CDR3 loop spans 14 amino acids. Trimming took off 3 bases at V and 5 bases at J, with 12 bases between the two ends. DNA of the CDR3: TGTGCCAGCAGTTTTAGTGGGAGAGGAGATACGCAGTATTTT. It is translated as CASSFSGRGDTQYF.

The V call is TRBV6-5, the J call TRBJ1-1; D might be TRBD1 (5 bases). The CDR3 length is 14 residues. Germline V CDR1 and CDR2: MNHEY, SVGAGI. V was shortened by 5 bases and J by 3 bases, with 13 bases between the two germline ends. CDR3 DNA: TGTGCCAGCAGTCAGCAGGGTGGGGACACTGAAGCTTTCTTT. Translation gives CASSQQGGDTEAFF.

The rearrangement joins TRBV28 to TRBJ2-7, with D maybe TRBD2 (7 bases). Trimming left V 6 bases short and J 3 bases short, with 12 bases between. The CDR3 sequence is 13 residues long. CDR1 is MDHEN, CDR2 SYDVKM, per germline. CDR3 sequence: CASSRGGGYEQYF. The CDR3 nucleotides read TGTGCCAGCAGCCGAGGGGGGGGCTACGAGCAGTACTTC.

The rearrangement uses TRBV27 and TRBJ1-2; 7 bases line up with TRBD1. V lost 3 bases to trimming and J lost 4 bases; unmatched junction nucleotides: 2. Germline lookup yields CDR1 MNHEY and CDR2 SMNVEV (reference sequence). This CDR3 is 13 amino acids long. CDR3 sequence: CASSLTGFYGYTF. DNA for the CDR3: TGTGCCAGCAGTTTGACAGGGTTCTATGGCTACACCTTC.

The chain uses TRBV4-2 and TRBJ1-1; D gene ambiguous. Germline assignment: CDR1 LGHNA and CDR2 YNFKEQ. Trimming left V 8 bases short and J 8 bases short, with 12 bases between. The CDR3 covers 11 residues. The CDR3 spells CASRGTLEAFF. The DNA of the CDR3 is TGTGCCAGCCGAGGTACCCTGGAAGCTTTCTTT.

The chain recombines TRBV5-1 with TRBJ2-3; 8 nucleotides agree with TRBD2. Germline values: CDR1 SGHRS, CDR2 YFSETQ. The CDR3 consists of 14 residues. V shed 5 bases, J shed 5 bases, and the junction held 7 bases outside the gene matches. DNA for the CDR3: TGCGCCAGCAGATTAACCCTAGCGGGAGATACGCAGTATTTT. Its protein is CASRLTLAGDTQYF.

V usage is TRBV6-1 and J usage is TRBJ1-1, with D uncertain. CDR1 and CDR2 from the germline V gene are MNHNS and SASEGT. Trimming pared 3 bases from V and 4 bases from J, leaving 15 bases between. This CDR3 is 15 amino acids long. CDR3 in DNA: TGTGCCAGCAGTGAGCTCGGAGGAGGCAGCACTGAAGCTTTCTTT. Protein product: CASSELGGGSTEAFF.

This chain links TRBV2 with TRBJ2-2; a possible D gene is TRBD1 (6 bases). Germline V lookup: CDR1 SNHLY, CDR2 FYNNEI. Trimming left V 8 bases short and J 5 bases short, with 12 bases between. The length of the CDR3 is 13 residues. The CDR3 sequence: CASAVQGTGELFF. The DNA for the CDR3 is TGTGCCAGCGCCGTTCAGGGGACCGGGGAGCTGTTTTTT.

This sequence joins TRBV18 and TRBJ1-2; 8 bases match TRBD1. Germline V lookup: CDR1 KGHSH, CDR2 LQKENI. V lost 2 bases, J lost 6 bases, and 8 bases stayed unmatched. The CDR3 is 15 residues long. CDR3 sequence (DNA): TGTGCCAGCTCACCATCGACAGGGGCCATTGATGGCTACACCTTC. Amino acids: CASSPSTGAIDGYTF.

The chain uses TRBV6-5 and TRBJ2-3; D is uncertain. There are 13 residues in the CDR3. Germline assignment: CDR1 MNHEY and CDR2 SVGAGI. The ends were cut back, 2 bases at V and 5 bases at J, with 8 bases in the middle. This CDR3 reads CASSYAKKDTQYF. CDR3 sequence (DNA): TGTGCCAGCAGTTACGCTAAGAAAGATACGCAGTATTTT.

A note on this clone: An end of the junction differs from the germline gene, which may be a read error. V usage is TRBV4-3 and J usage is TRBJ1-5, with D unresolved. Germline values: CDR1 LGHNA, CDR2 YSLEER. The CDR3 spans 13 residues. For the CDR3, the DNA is TGCGCCAGCAGCCAAGATCGGGATCAACCCCAGCATTTT. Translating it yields CASSQDRDQPQHF.

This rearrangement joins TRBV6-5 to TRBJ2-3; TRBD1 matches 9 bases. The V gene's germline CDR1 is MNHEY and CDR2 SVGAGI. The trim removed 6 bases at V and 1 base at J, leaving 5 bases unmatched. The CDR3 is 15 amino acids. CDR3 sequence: CASRLRDRGTDTQYF. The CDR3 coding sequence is TGTGCCAGCAGGCTCCGGGACAGGGGCACAGATACGCAGTATTTT.

CDR3 sequence: CASRGQGNTGELFF. The CDR3 DNA follows: TGTGCCAGCCGGGGACAGGGGAACACCGGGGAGCTGTTTTTT. The V and J genes are TRBV5-8 and TRBJ2-2, with 9 nucleotides matching TRBD1. This CDR3 comprises 14 residues. Losses at the gene ends were 7 bases for V and 1 base for J; bases not matched to a gene: 2. CDR1 and CDR2 (germline): SGHTS, YDEGEE.

CDR3 sequence reads: CASSLTGGWNYGYTF. Written as DNA, the CDR3 is TGTGCCAGCAGCTTGACAGGGGGTTGGAACTATGGCTACACCTTC. The rearrangement links TRBV11-2 to TRBJ1-2; 9 positions match TRBD1. CDR1 is SGHAT and CDR2 is FQNNGV in the germline V gene. V was pared by 3 bases and J by 2 bases, with 4 bases of the junction left unmatched. CDR3 length: 15 residues.

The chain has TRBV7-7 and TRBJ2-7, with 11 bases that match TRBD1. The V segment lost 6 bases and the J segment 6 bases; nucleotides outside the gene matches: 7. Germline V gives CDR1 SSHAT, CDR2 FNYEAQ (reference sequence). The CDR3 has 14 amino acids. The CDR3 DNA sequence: TGTGCCAGCAGTCCCGGGACAGGGGGGTCCGAGCAGTACTTC. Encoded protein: CASSPGTGGSEQYF. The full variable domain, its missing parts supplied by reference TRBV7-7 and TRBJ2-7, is GAGVSQSPRYKVTKRGQDVTLRCDPISSHATLYWYQQALGQGPEFLTYFNYEAQPDKSGLPSDRFSAERPEGSISTLTIQRTEQRDSAMYRCASSPGTGGSEQYFGPGTRLTVT.

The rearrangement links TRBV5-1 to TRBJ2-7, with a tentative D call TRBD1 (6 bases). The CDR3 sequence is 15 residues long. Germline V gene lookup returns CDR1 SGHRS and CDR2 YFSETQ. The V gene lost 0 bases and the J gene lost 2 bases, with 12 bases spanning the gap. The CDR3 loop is CASSLGGQPTYEQYF. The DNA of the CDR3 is TGCGCCAGCAGCTTGGGGGGACAACCGACCTACGAGCAGTACTTC.

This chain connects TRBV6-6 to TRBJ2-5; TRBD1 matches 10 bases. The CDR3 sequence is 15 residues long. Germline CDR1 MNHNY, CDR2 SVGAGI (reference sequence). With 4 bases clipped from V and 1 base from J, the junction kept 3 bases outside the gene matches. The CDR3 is CASSFRQGAQETQYF. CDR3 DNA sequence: TGTGCCAGCAGTTTCCGACAGGGGGCCCAAGAGACCCAGTACTTC.

This CDR3 reads CASMEGTTEAFF. In DNA, the CDR3 is TGTGCCAGCATGGAGGGGACCACTGAAGCTTTCTTT. The chain has TRBV28 and TRBJ1-1; the D gene is possibly TRBD1 (5 bases). The CDR3 consists of 12 residues. Trimming shortened V by 7 bases and J by 4 bases, and 10 bases separated the two germline ends. Germline CDR1 is MDHEN and CDR2 is SYDVKM.

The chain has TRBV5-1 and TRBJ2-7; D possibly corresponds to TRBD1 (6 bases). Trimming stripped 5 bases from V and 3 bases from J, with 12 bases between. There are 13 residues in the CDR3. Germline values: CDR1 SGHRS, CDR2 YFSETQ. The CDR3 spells CASRSDRYYEQYF. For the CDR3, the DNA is TGCGCCAGCAGGAGCGACAGGTACTACGAGCAGTACTTC.

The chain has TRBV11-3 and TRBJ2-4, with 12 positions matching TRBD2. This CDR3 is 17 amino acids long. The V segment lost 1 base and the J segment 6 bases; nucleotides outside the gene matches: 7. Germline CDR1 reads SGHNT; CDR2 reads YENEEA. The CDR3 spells CASSLGGTSGSGNIQYF. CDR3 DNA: TGTGCCAGCAGCTTAGGCGGGACTAGCGGGTCTGGAAACATTCAGTACTTC.